The 20 T cell receptor beta chains below come from one sample, sequenced in a study of blood T cell repertoires in COVID-19. Method: immunoSEQ multiplex PCR; TCRdb's copy keeps in-frame clones and lacks some. The sample lists under 140,000 clones; about 72% were seen once. The sequenced sample consisted of peripheral blood. The receptors originated from a woman aged 55-69 years with acute or convalescent COVID-19.

The genes are TRBV24-1 and TRBJ2-1, with D perhaps matching TRBD2 (6 bases). The CDR3 loop spans 17 amino acids. Germline V gene data show CDR1 as KGHDR and CDR2 as SFDVKD. With 2 bases removed from V and 7 bases from J, the gap between germline ends came to 20 bases. The CDR3 region is CATSDSPGGIEANEQFF. In DNA form, the CDR3 reads TGTGCCACCAGTGATTCACCCGGGGGAATAGAAGCGAATGAGCAGTTCTTC.

The chain employs TRBV11-3 and TRBJ2-1; 8 nucleotides line up with TRBD2. V gave up 4 bases and J gave up 9 bases; unmatched junction bases: 26. Germline CDR1 SGHNT, CDR2 YENEEA. CDR3 length: 20 amino acids. CDR3 in DNA: TGTGCCAGCAGCTCCGGATGGGGCCCAGCGGGGGAGACGCGGTTGGGTGAGCAGTTCTTC. Translated: CASSSGWGPAGETRLGEQFF. Drawing the rest from reference TRBV11-3 and TRBJ2-1, the complete variable domain is EAGVVQSPRYKIIEKKQPVAFWCNPISGHNTLYWYLQNLGQGPELLIRYENEEAVDDSQLPKDRFSAERLKGVDSTLKIQPAELGDSAVYLCASSSGWGPAGETRLGEQFFGPGTRLTVL.

The genes are TRBV21-1 and TRBJ2-5; TRBD2, as called in the table, went unchecked against the DNA. TRBV21-1 represents a pseudogene. There are 16 residues in the CDR3. The CDR3, as DNA: TGTGCCAGCAGCAAAGGAGGTAGCGGGGGGGAAGAGACCCAGTACTTC. This gives the protein CASSKGGSGGEETQYF.

The V gene is TRBV6-5, the J gene TRBJ1-1, with D uncertain. Trimming left V 0 bases short and J 1 base short, with 12 bases between. CDR1 and CDR2 from the germline V gene are MNHEY and SVGAGI. The length of the CDR3 is 16 residues. The CDR3 here is CASSYSVGKENTEAFF. CDR3 nucleotide sequence: TGTGCCAGCAGTTACTCGGTGGGCAAGGAGAACACTGAAGCTTTCTTT.

V is TRBV7-2 and J is TRBJ1-3; no definite D call. Germline V gives CDR1 SGHTA, CDR2 FQGNSA. With 1 base removed from V and 1 base from J, the gap between germline ends came to 5 bases. This CDR3 spans 14 amino acids. The CDR3 DNA is TGTGCCAGCAGCTTAGGACTGTCTGGAAACACCATATATTTT. It translates to CASSLGLSGNTIYF.

The rearrangement uses TRBV28 and TRBJ1-2, with TRBD1 as a possible D gene (6 bases). The V gene's germline CDR1 is MDHEN and CDR2 SYDVKM. The ends were cut back, 2 bases at V and 3 bases at J, with 16 bases in the middle. The CDR3 has 16 amino acids. CDR3: CASSLGGAGGYYGYTF. CDR3 sequence (DNA): TGTGCCAGCAGTTTAGGGGGGGCCGGTGGATACTATGGCTACACCTTC.

The chain couples TRBV18 to TRBJ2-3; TRBD2 matches 9 bases. Trimming cost V 4 bases and J 9 bases; bases outside gene matches: 11. The CDR3 spans 15 residues. Germline lookup yields CDR1 KGHSH and CDR2 LQKENI. The CDR3 DNA reads TGTGCCAGCTCACAAGTGCCAGCGGGGGGTGAGACGCAGTATTTT. This translates into CASSQVPAGGETQYF. The full variable domain, rest sourced from reference TRBV18 and TRBJ2-3, is NAGVMQNPRHLVRRRGQEARLRCSPMKGHSHVYWYRQLPEEGLKFMVYLQKENIIDESGMPKERFSAEFPKEGPSILRIQQVVRGDSAAYFCASSQVPAGGETQYFGPGTRLTVL.

The chain couples TRBV6-5 to TRBJ1-2; 7 bases align to TRBD1. Unmatched junction bases numbered 9, after V lost 3 bases and J lost 8 bases. Germline V gene data show CDR1 as MNHEY and CDR2 as SVGAGI. CDR3 length: 14 amino acids. The CDR3 DNA sequence: TGTGCCAGCAGTTATGACAGGGCCGGGGGAGGCTACACCTTC. Translation gives CASSYDRAGGGYTF.

The genes are TRBV6-5 and TRBJ2-7, with D possibly matching TRBD1 (6 bases). Looked up from germline, CDR1 is MNHEY and CDR2 is SVGAGI. The CDR3 contains 14 residues. V was pared by 7 bases and J by 0 bases, with 13 bases between. This chain's CDR3 is CASTGTYLSYEQYF. In DNA form, the CDR3 reads TGTGCCAGCACCGGGACATACCTCTCCTACGAGCAGTACTTC.

CDR3 in amino acids: CASSPTGQGGGYGYTF. Here the CDR3 DNA reads TGTGCCAGCAGCCCGACCGGACAGGGCGGGGGCTATGGCTACACCTTC. This chain connects TRBV9 to TRBJ1-2, with 8 bases fitting TRBD1. The CDR3 consists of 16 residues. V was clipped by 4 bases and J by 4 bases; unmatched bases: 12. CDR1 SGDLS and CDR2 YYNGEE come from the germline V gene.

The CDR3 loop is CASIPDRGPYGYTF. The CDR3, as DNA: TGTGCCAGTATACCAGACAGGGGGCCCTATGGCTACACCTTC. The V call is TRBV19, the J call TRBJ1-2; 10 bases line up with TRBD1. The CDR3 extends over 14 amino acids. J lost 4 bases, V lost 7 bases, and 6 bases had no gene match. Germline V gives CDR1 LNHDA, CDR2 SQIVND (reference sequence).

This clone was detected a few times. The chain uses TRBV18 and TRBJ1-1; maybe TRBD1 (5 bases). CDR3 length: 13 amino acids. Germline assignment: CDR1 KGHSH and CDR2 LQKENI. V was clipped by 5 bases and J by 1 base, with 8 bases between them. Here the CDR3 DNA reads TGTGCCAGCTCATTAGGACAGAACACTGAAGCTTTCTTT. This codes for CASSLGQNTEAFF. Filled out from reference TRBV18 and TRBJ1-1, the complete variable domain reads NAGVMQNPRHLVRRRGQEARLRCSPMKGHSHVYWYRQLPEEGLKFMVYLQKENIIDESGMPKERFSAEFPKEGPSILRIQQVVRGDSAAYFCASSLGQNTEAFFGQGTRLTVV.

The table lists this clone with a few counts. The V and J genes are TRBV7-8 and TRBJ2-7; 8 bases line up with TRBD1. The V segment lost 6 bases and the J segment 2 bases; nucleotides outside the gene matches: 6. CDR1 is SGHVS and CDR2 is FQNEAQ in the germline V gene. CDR3 size: 14 residues. The CDR3 DNA reads as TGTGCCAGCAGGGCCGGGACAGGTGCCTACGAGCAGTACTTC. Translated: CASRAGTGAYEQYF.

V is TRBV19 and J is TRBJ2-1, with 9 bases that match TRBD1. Germline CDR1 and CDR2: LNHDA and SQIVND (reference sequence). There are 15 residues in the CDR3. J lost 3 bases, V lost 6 bases, and 6 bases had no gene match. The CDR3 DNA sequence: TGTGCCAGTAGCGAGGGGGACAGGGTCTACAATGAGCAGTTCTTC. Translated, it gives CASSEGDRVYNEQFF.

This clone was found a few times. V usage is TRBV19 and J usage is TRBJ1-2; 10 bases match TRBD1. Per the germline V gene, CDR1 is LNHDA and CDR2 is SQIVND (reference sequence). The ends lost 8 bases at V and 4 bases at J; junction bases unmatched: 10. CDR3 length equals 15 residues. CDR3 in amino acids: CASAVRDRGLYGYTF. CDR3 nucleotides: TGTGCCAGTGCGGTAAGGGACAGGGGACTCTATGGCTACACCTTC.

The J gene is TRBJ2-3, the V gene TRBV24-1; possibly TRBD1 for D (5 bases). CDR1 is KGHDR, CDR2 SFDVKD, per germline. The CDR3 covers 16 residues. V dropped 3 bases and J dropped 3 bases, with 15 bases sitting between them. Here the CDR3 DNA reads TGTGCCACCAGTGATGGACATTCAACCCGGACAGATACGCAGTATTTT. It yields the protein CATSDGHSTRTDTQYF.

The rearrangement uses TRBV18 and TRBJ1-3; tentatively, D is TRBD1 (5 bases). In germline, CDR1 is KGHSH, CDR2 LQKENI. Trimming took off 5 bases at V and 2 bases at J, with 7 bases between the two ends. CDR3 length: 13 amino acids. The CDR3 sequence is CASSAGAGNTIYF. The CDR3 region has the DNA TGTGCCAGCTCAGCGGGGGCTGGAAACACCATATATTTT. The full variable domain, with the rest looked up from reference TRBV18 and TRBJ1-3, is NAGVMQNPRHLVRRRGQEARLRCSPMKGHSHVYWYRQLPEEGLKFMVYLQKENIIDESGMPKERFSAEFPKEGPSILRIQQVVRGDSAAYFCASSAGAGNTIYFGEGSWLTVV.

Concerning this clone itself: Other nucleotide sequences from this sample produce the same CDR3. The rearrangement uses TRBV5-1 and TRBJ2-1; 9 nucleotides align to TRBD1. V dropped 4 bases and J dropped 3; count of bases not matched to a gene: 2. CDR3 length: 14 residues. Germline V gene lookup returns CDR1 SGHRS and CDR2 YFSETQ. In nucleotides, the CDR3 is TGCGCCAGCAGCCCGGGACAGGGCTACAATGAGCAGTTCTTC. Amino acid sequence: CASSPGQGYNEQFF.

This CDR3 reads CASSLAGTGRNEQYF. DNA for the CDR3: TGTGCCAGCAGCTTGGCCGGGACAGGGCGCAACGAGCAGTACTTC. This sequence joins TRBV7-2 and TRBJ2-7; 9 nucleotides align to TRBD1. The length of the CDR3 is 15 residues. Germline V lookup: CDR1 SGHTA, CDR2 FQGNSA. The J segment lost 5 bases and the V segment lost 3 bases, leaving 8 bases of the junction unmatched.

A few counts support this clone. DNA for the CDR3: TGTGCCAGCTCACCACTCCAGGGCTCCGGCTACACCTTC. It yields the protein CASSPLQGSGYTF. This sequence joins TRBV18 and TRBJ1-2; D is perhaps TRBD1 (5 bases). V lost 1 base, J lost 8 bases, and 11 bases lay in between. The CDR3 covers 13 residues. Looked up from germline, CDR1 is KGHSH and CDR2 is LQKENI.